This note documents a single TCR beta chain sequence. V lost 6 bases and J lost 5; bases outside the gene matches: 13. The CDR3 is made up of 15 amino acids. Germline values: CDR1 SGHVS, CDR2 FQNEAQ. The data belong to a study of cytomegalovirus exposure and HLA in healthy donors. Turning to the study itself: Among about 179 million T cells, an earlier analysis found 90 million to 130 million unique TCR beta sequences.

60 Vbeta and 13 Jbeta primers were used in PCR. Profiled with immunoSEQ multiplex PCR; TCRdb holds only in-frame clones, not every one. Here the sample spans fewer than 250,000 clones, around 83% being singletons. Sequencing was performed on PBMCs. The chain recombines TRBV7-8 with TRBJ2-7, with 7 nucleotides matching TRBD1. The source is a girl between 10 and 17 years old in good health and CMV-seronegative. CDR3 DNA sequence: TGTGCCAGCAGACCTGACAGGGATATTCAACACGAGCAGTACTTC. Translated, it gives CASRPDRDIQHEQYF.